The rows below give T cell receptor beta chains drawn from one sample of a study of CD8 T cells in ankylosing spondylitis. Using its own MiXCR run on the 5' RACE reads, TCRdb lists one record per CDR3 protein. The repertoire holds around 300,000 distinct CDR3 sequences, with roughly 15% as singletons. The specimen sequenced was blood, either unsorted or a sorted T cell fraction (not recorded which). The source of these receptors is a male donor with ankylosing spondylitis or in good health (not recorded which). Each CDR3 is given with its conserved first and last residue. The order of the fields is V gene, D gene, clone size, J gene, CDR3 protein, CDR3 DNA. The D gene is left open where the match is weak. The size entry is marked missing in some rows and otherwise reads once, few, many or a size class.

TRBV5-5	NA	NA	TRBJ2-5	CASSFWQGPQETQYF	TGTGCCAGCAGCTTCTGGCAGGGCCCCCAAGAGACCCAGTACTTC
TRBV5-1	TRBD1	few	TRBJ2-5	CASSLLGQGTETQYF	TGCGCCAGCAGCTTGCTGGGACAGGGGACGGAGACCCAGTACTTC
TRBV4-1	TRBD2	NA	TRBJ2-3	CASRRLWASGFSTDTQYF	TGCGCCAGCAGACGACTATGGGCTAGCGGGTTCTCGACAGATACGCAGTATTTT
TRBV5-1	TRBD1	NA	TRBJ2-3	CASSSGTGEDTQYF	TGCGCCAGCAGCTCCGGGACAGGGGAAGATACGCAGTATTTT
TRBV13	NA	few	TRBJ2-3	CASSETSTDTQYF	TGTGCCAGCAGCGAAACTTCCACAGATACGCAGTATTTT
TRBV9	NA	few	TRBJ2-7	CASSRTAHSYEQYF	TGTGCCAGCAGTCGGACAGCCCACTCCTACGAGCAGTACTTC
TRBV25-1	NA	few	TRBJ1-1	CASSPGSGWNTEAFF	TGTGCCAGCTCCCCGGGGTCAGGGTGGAACACTGAAGCTTTCTTT
TRBV20-1	TRBD2	few	TRBJ2-1	CSARKGLAASYNEQFF	TGCAGTGCTAGAAAAGGACTAGCGGCCTCCTACAATGAGCAGTTCTTC
TRBV5-1	NA	many	TRBJ2-3	CASSLGHGTDTQYF	TGTGCCAGCAGCCTAGGACATGGCACAGATACGCAGTATTTT
TRBV2	TRBD1	NA	TRBJ2-3	CASSPGQGGNTQYF	TGTGCCAGCAGTCCGGGACAGGGGGGGAATACGCAGTATTTT
TRBV19	NA	many	TRBJ2-4	CASSISSFGGLNIQYF	TGTGCCAGTAGTATTTCCTCCTTTGGTGGCTTGAACATTCAGTACTTC
TRBV5-1	NA	few	TRBJ2-3	CASSPSTASDTQYF	TGCGCCAGCAGCCCGTCGACCGCGTCAGATACGCAGTATTTT
TRBV12-3/TRBV12-4	NA	NA	TRBJ2-1	CASSLNLGGRLNEQFF	TGTGCCAGCAGTCTCAACCTGGGGGGCCGGCTCAATGAGCAGTTCTTC
TRBV12-3/TRBV12-4	NA	few	TRBJ1-1	CASRVGGYTEAFF	TGTGCCAGCAGGGTAGGGGGGTACACTGAAGCTTTCTTT
TRBV14	NA	NA	TRBJ2-2	CASSHPRHANTGELFF	TGTGCCAGCAGCCACCCCAGACACGCGAACACCGGGGAGCTGTTTTTT
TRBV6-5	TRBD1	NA	TRBJ2-1	CASSYPGTGDNEQFF	TGTGCCAGCAGTTATCCCGGGACAGGAGACAATGAGCAGTTCTTC
TRBV11-2	NA	many	TRBJ2-2	CASSLDKGTGELFF	TGTGCCAGCAGCTTAGATAAGGGAACCGGGGAGCTGTTTTTT
TRBV12-3/TRBV12-4	NA	few	TRBJ1-1	CASRHNTEAFF	TGTGCCAGCAGACACAACACTGAAGCTTTCTTT
TRBV2	TRBD2	NA	TRBJ2-7	CASSRRGLAGEEQYF	TGTGCCAGCAGCCGACGGGGGCTAGCGGGAGAGGAGCAGTACTTC
TRBV20-1	NA	few	TRBJ1-5	CSAFHSNQPQHF	TGCAGTGCTTTCCATAGCAATCAGCCCCAGCATTTT
TRBV27	TRBD1	few	TRBJ2-1	CASRRTGPYNEQFF	TGTGCCAGCAGACGGACAGGCCCCTACAATGAGCAGTTCTTC
TRBV5-1	TRBD2	few	TRBJ2-5	CASMPSGSQETQYF	TGCGCCAGCATGCCTAGCGGGTCACAAGAGACCCAGTACTTC
TRBV4-1	NA	NA	TRBJ1-2	CASSQRQGGVEGYTF	TGCGCCAGCAGCCAACGTCAAGGAGGCGTTGAGGGCTACACCTTC
TRBV7-9	TRBD1	NA	TRBJ2-3	CASSVTGGPTDTQYF	TGTGCCAGCAGCGTCACAGGGGGTCCCACAGATACGCAGTATTTT
TRBV12-3/TRBV12-4	TRBD2	many	TRBJ2-3	CASSPTSGRDTQYF	TGTGCCAGCAGTCCCACTAGCGGGAGGGATACGCAGTATTTT
TRBV11-3	NA	NA	TRBJ2-5	CASSPEVSQETQYF	TGTGCCAGCAGCCCGGAGGTCAGCCAAGAGACCCAGTACTTC
TRBV3-1	NA	NA	TRBJ2-1	CASSPGTTWGNEQFF	TGTGCCAGCAGCCCCGGGACCACATGGGGGAATGAGCAGTTCTTC
TRBV9	TRBD2	few	TRBJ2-1	CASSVDSGVQPRLNEQFF	TGTGCCAGCAGCGTAGATAGCGGGGTCCAGCCAAGACTCAATGAGCAGTTCTTC
TRBV12-3/TRBV12-4	NA	NA	TRBJ2-1	CASSPPGGVGLNEQFF	TGTGCCAGCAGTCCCCCTGGGGGAGTAGGGCTCAATGAGCAGTTCTTC
TRBV7-6	NA	few	TRBJ2-3	CASSSGLITDTQYF	TGTGCCAGCAGCTCGGGACTGATCACAGATACGCAGTATTTT
TRBV5-1	TRBD1	NA	TRBJ2-2	CASSGISQGVNAGELFF	TGCGCCAGCAGCGGAATCTCACAGGGGGTCAACGCCGGGGAGCTGTTTTTT
TRBV24-1	NA	few	TRBJ2-3	CATSDSVLKTQYF	TGTGCCACCAGTGATTCCGTCTTGAAGACGCAGTATTTT
TRBV10-3	NA	NA	TRBJ2-7	CAISESIHEQYF	TGTGCCATCAGTGAAAGCATCCACGAGCAGTACTTC
TRBV6-5	NA	NA	TRBJ1-2	CASSYDSPNYGYTF	TGTGCCAGCAGTTACGACAGTCCTAACTATGGCTACACCTTC
TRBV11-2	NA	many	TRBJ1-1	CASSLGRGYDTEAFF	TGTGCCAGCAGCTTAGGTCGGGGATATGACACTGAAGCTTTCTTT
TRBV5-1	TRBD2	NA	TRBJ2-2	CASSSRSLAVETGELFF	TGCGCCAGCAGCTCCCGTAGTCTAGCGGTCGAAACCGGGGAGCTGTTTTTT
TRBV2	NA	NA	TRBJ1-5	CASRTGQPQHF	TGTGCCAGCCGGACGGGGCAGCCCCAGCATTTT
TRBV12-3/TRBV12-4	NA	many	TRBJ2-1	CASSLLEQFF	TGTGCCAGCAGTTTGCTGGAGCAGTTCTTC
TRBV25-1	TRBD1	few	TRBJ2-7	CASSEPGTGVYEQYF	TGTGCCAGCAGTGAGCCCGGGACAGGGGTCTACGAGCAGTACTTC
TRBV7-2	NA	NA	TRBJ2-2	CASSPAWGAGELFF	TGTGCCAGCAGCCCCGCATGGGGCGCCGGGGAGCTGTTTTTT
TRBV12-3/TRBV12-4	NA	NA	TRBJ1-1	CASSLGGGIAFF	TGTGCCAGCAGTTTAGGGGGGGGAATTGCTTTCTTT
TRBV5-5	NA	few	TRBJ2-2	CASSFERTNTGELFF	TGTGCCAGCAGCTTTGAGAGAACGAACACCGGGGAGCTGTTTTTT
TRBV12-5	NA	NA	TRBJ2-7	CASGSPLGAQYF	TGTGCTAGTGGTTCCCCGCTTGGGGCGCAGTACTTC
TRBV12-3/TRBV12-4	NA	few	TRBJ2-7	CASSPRRGYEQYF	TGTGCCAGCAGCCCCCGACGGGGATACGAGCAGTACTTC
TRBV4-1	NA	few	TRBJ1-3	CASSQEGRRASGNTIYF	TGCGCCAGCAGCCAAGAAGGGAGGAGGGCATCTGGAAACACCATATATTTT
TRBV5-1	TRBD1	few	TRBJ2-6	CASSLGTGGSGANVLTF	TGCGCCAGCAGCTTGGGGACAGGTGGCTCTGGGGCCAACGTCCTGACTTTC
TRBV15	NA	few	TRBJ2-7	CATSRRGLSYEQYF	TGTGCCACCAGCAGAAGAGGGCTTAGCTACGAGCAGTACTTC
TRBV9	NA	NA	TRBJ2-5	CASSVVSGVQETQYF	TGTGCCAGCAGCGTAGTTAGCGGAGTTCAAGAGACCCAGTACTTC
TRBV12-3/TRBV12-4	NA	few	TRBJ1-5	CASSWGGARNQPQHF	TGTGCCAGCAGCTGGGGGGGGGCCCGCAATCAGCCCCAGCATTTT
TRBV5-5	TRBD2	few	TRBJ2-1	CASSSGGTNSNEQFF	TGTGCCAGCAGCTCGGGTGGGACTAACTCCAATGAGCAGTTCTTC
TRBV7-9	NA	many	TRBJ1-4	CASSLYREKNEKLFF	TGTGCCAGCAGCCTCTACAGGGAGAAGAATGAAAAACTGTTTTTT
TRBV5-1	NA	NA	TRBJ2-7	CASSLATLDYEQYF	TGCGCCAGCAGCTTGGCGACCCTTGATTACGAGCAGTACTTC
TRBV12-3/TRBV12-4	TRBD1	few	TRBJ2-7	CASSSAGTGELQYF	TGTGCCAGCAGCAGCGCCGGGACAGGGGAGTTGCAGTACTTC
TRBV12-3/TRBV12-4	NA	few	TRBJ2-2	CASTPPRAAGELFF	TGTGCCAGCACACCGCCCCGGGCGGCCGGGGAGCTGTTTTTT